One T cell receptor (beta chain) is described in this entry. 5'RACE primed at constant segments yielded TCR alpha and TCR beta cDNA libraries bearing sample barcodes and UMIs. In TCRdb, the 5' RACE reads were re-called with MiXCR into one record per CDR3 protein. Among 250,000 to 400,000 distinct CDR3 sequences, around an eighth were seen once, and the ten largest hold 21%. This record comes from a study of T-cell memory formation after mild COVID-19. In the study overall: Largely donor-specific sequence clusters came from a couple of donors.

CDR3 length: 14 residues. Trimming pared 6 bases from V and 6 bases from J, leaving 17 bases between. Germline V gene lookup returns CDR1 LNHDA and CDR2 SQIVND (reference sequence). Sequenced: PBMCs or a T cell subset sorted from them (not recorded which). This sequence originates from a man aged 18 to 35 who had mild COVID-19 (a few samples of this study predate the infection). Cell type and time point are not known. V and J are TRBV19 and TRBJ1-2; TRBD1 is a possible D gene (6 bases). The CDR3 loop is CASRWDKEKDGYTF. The DNA for the CDR3 is TGTGCCAGTAGGTGGGACAAGGAGAAGGATGGCTACACCTTC.